One sample yielded the 32 T cell receptor beta chains listed below, sequenced in a study of cytomegalovirus exposure and HLA in healthy donors (TCRdb year 2017). Library method: the immunoSEQ multiplex PCR assay. A mixture of 60 forward primers for TCR Vbeta segments and 13 reverse primers for TCR Jbeta segments was used in the multiplex PCR. Not all clones reach the TCRdb copy of this immuneACCESS table, which keeps in-frame sequences only. Checked studies attribute under half of the gap to unresolved V genes and leave the rest unexplained. Across this sample there are some 150,000 clones, with 87% seen only once. Under 6.5% of the sample goes to the ten largest clones. What was sequenced was PBMCs. Every receptor here comes from a woman in her 30s in good health and CMV-seronegative.

V and J are TRBV18 and TRBJ2-3, with 9 bases fitting TRBD2. V was clipped by 2 bases and J by 2 bases; unmatched bases: 2. The germline gives CDR1 KGHSH, CDR2 LQKENI. This CDR3 contains 15 residues. The CDR3 region is CASSPSSGITDTQYF. The CDR3 nucleotides read TGTGCCAGCTCACCATCTAGCGGGATCACAGATACGCAGTATTTT. Full variable domain (remainder filled in from reference TRBV18 and TRBJ2-3): NAGVMQNPRHLVRRRGQEARLRCSPMKGHSHVYWYRQLPEEGLKFMVYLQKENIIDESGMPKERFSAEFPKEGPSILRIQQVVRGDSAAYFCASSPSSGITDTQYFGPGTRLTVL.

V gene TRBV20-1 combines with J gene TRBJ1-2; D uncertain. Germline values: CDR1 DFQATT, CDR2 SNEGSKA (reference sequence). This CDR3 is built from 11 residues. Trimming removed 4 bases at V and 2 bases at J, with 5 bases between. This CDR3 is CSAMQNYGYTF. The CDR3 DNA is TGCAGTGCTATGCAGAACTATGGCTACACCTTC.

The CDR3 loop is CASSVGNRGFNEQYF. The DNA for the CDR3 is TGTGCCAGCAGCGTAGGAAACAGGGGATTTAACGAGCAGTACTTC. The chain employs TRBV9 and TRBJ2-7, with TRBD1 matching over 7 bases. The CDR3 extends over 15 amino acids. V lost 0 bases to trimming and J lost 5 bases; unmatched junction nucleotides: 8. Germline values: CDR1 SGDLS, CDR2 YYNGEE.

This clone was picked up a small number of times. The chain employs TRBV5-3 and TRBJ2-6; the D gene is possibly TRBD1 (5 bases). TRBV5-3 is an open reading frame, and its role is uncertain. This CDR3 is 16 amino acids long. The V gene lost 1 base and the J gene lost 0 bases, with 8 bases spanning the gap. In DNA, the CDR3 is TGTGCCAGAAGCTTGAAGGGGTTCTCTGGGGCCAACGTCCTGACTTTC. Amino acids: CARSLKGFSGANVLTF.

The genes are TRBV19 and TRBJ2-3; TRBD2 aligns across 12 bases. From germline, CDR1 is LNHDA and CDR2 SQIVND (reference sequence). V shed 5 bases, J shed 5 bases, and the junction held 8 bases outside the gene matches. There are 16 residues in the CDR3. The CDR3 DNA reads as TGTGCCAGTAGTGCCGGCCCTAGCGGGGGGGGAGATACGCAGTATTTT. Its translation is CASSAGPSGGGDTQYF.

This chain connects TRBV6-1 to TRBJ2-5; D might be TRBD2 (6 bases). The tail of the sequence fits TRBJ2-7 better, so the J call may be wrong. From germline, CDR1 is MNHNS and CDR2 SASEGT. CDR3 length: 15 residues. The CDR3 sequence: CASSQEAGLVYEQYF. DNA of the CDR3: TGTGCCAGCAGTCAGGAGGCGGGATTGGTCTACGAGCAGTACTTC.

This chain links TRBV4-1 with TRBJ1-2; a possible D gene is TRBD1 (6 bases). This CDR3 is 15 amino acids long. CDR1 and CDR2 from the germline V gene are MGHRA and YSYEKL. V lost 2 bases and J 2 bases, leaving 12 bases between the germline ends. The chain's CDR3 is CASSQILGQNYGYTF. Written as DNA, the CDR3 is TGCGCCAGCAGCCAAATCCTCGGACAGAACTATGGCTACACCTTC.

The chain carries TRBV5-1 and TRBJ2-5; 7 bases match TRBD1. The CDR3 runs to 16 residues. Trimming took 0 bases from V and 0 from J; bases not matched to a gene: 5. The germline gives CDR1 SGHRS, CDR2 YFSETQ. Written as DNA, the CDR3 is TGCGCCAGCAGCTTGGATCCCAGGGGGTACCAAGAGACCCAGTACTTC. The encoded protein is CASSLDPRGYQETQYF.

This rearrangement joins TRBV27 to TRBJ2-1, with 15 bases matching TRBD2. The CDR3 totals 17 residues. The V gene's germline CDR1 is MNHEY and CDR2 SMNVEV (reference sequence). The J segment lost 7 bases and the V segment lost 5 bases, leaving 9 bases of the junction unmatched. This CDR3 is CASSDRTSGGVRNEQFF. The CDR3 DNA reads TGTGCCAGCAGTGATCGGACTAGCGGGGGGGTAAGAAATGAGCAGTTCTTC.

The DNA of the CDR3 is TGCGCCAGCAGCTTGGCCGGCAGGGCAGACCAGCCCCAGCATTTT. It yields the protein CASSLAGRADQPQHF. The V and J genes are TRBV5-1 and TRBJ1-5, with D possibly TRBD1 on 5 matching bases. This CDR3 is built from 15 residues. Germline CDR1 is SGHRS and CDR2 is YFSETQ. Trimming stripped 0 bases from V and 7 bases from J, with 14 bases between.

This clone was seen once. V and J are TRBV29-1 and TRBJ1-2; D is unclear. From germline, CDR1 is SQVTM and CDR2 ANQGSEA. This CDR3 has 15 amino acids. V was shortened by 4 bases and J by 1 base, with 16 bases between the two germline ends. The chain's CDR3 is CSVVGDLNINYGYTF. The CDR3 DNA reads as TGCAGCGTTGTCGGAGATCTAAACATTAACTATGGCTACACCTTC. The entire variable domain, with the rest obtained from reference TRBV29-1 and TRBJ1-2, is as follows: SAVISQKPSRDICQRGTSLTIQCQVDSQVTMMFWYRQQPGQSLTLIATANQGSEATYESGFVIDKFPISRPNLTFSTLTVSNMSPEDSSIYLCSVVGDLNINYGYTFGSGTRLTVV.

CDR3 nucleotides: TGTGCCAGCAGCTCCAGGGTGTCCCACCCCGAAGCTTTCTTT. Encoded protein: CASSSRVSHPEAFF. The chain recombines TRBV28 with TRBJ1-1; D might be TRBD1 (5 bases). The CDR3 consists of 14 residues. The germline CDR1 and CDR2 sequences are MDHEN and SYDVKM. V was pared by 6 bases and J by 8 bases, with 19 bases between. The variable domain in full, with the rest retrieved from reference TRBV28 and TRBJ1-1, is DVKVTQSSRYLVKRTGEKVFLECVQDMDHENMFWYRQDPGLGLRLIYFSYDVKMKEKGDIPEGYSVSREKKERFSLILESASTNQTSMYLCASSSRVSHPEAFFGQGTRLTVV.

The V call is TRBV18, the J call TRBJ2-5; perhaps TRBD2 as D (6 bases). Trimming removed 0 bases at V and 4 bases at J, with 12 bases between. CDR3 length equals 15 residues. Germline V gene lookup returns CDR1 KGHSH and CDR2 LQKENI. DNA of the CDR3: TGTGCCAGCTCACCACCCCTCCCGGGAGTAGAGACCCAGTACTTC. Translating gives CASSPPLPGVETQYF.

The count of this clone is one. The V gene is TRBV12-5, the J gene TRBJ2-3; 8 bases match TRBD1. The trim removed 6 bases at V and 0 bases at J, leaving 5 bases unmatched. Germline CDR1 reads LGHNT; CDR2 reads FRNRAP. The CDR3 has 15 residues. CDR3 sequence reads: CASGLGQGSTDTQYF. CDR3 bases: TGTGCTAGTGGCCTCGGACAGGGTAGCACAGATACGCAGTATTTT.

Regarding this clone: The sample contains more than one DNA sequence encoding this CDR3. The chain has TRBV14 and TRBJ1-3; D remains ambiguous. V was clipped by 4 bases and J by 4 bases, with 5 bases between them. Germline values: CDR1 SGHDN, CDR2 FVKESK. This CDR3 has 12 amino acids. This CDR3 reads CASSLQGNTIYF. The CDR3 region has the DNA TGTGCCAGCAGCCTCCAGGGAAACACCATATATTTT. The full variable domain, completed using reference TRBV14 and TRBJ1-3, is EAGVTQFPSHSVIEKGQTVTLRCDPISGHDNLYWYRRVMGKEIKFLLHFVKESKQDESGMPNNRFLAERTGGTYSTLKVQPAELEDSGVYFCASSLQGNTIYFGEGSWLTVV.

The genes are TRBV7-3 and TRBJ2-5; 8 bases are shared with TRBD2. Trimming cost V 1 base and J 5 bases; bases outside gene matches: 6. CDR3 length: 15 residues. Germline assignment: CDR1 SGHTA and CDR2 FQGTGA. The CDR3 DNA sequence: TGTGCCAGCAGCTTAATCGGGGGGGCGTGGGAGACCCAGTACTTC. It yields the protein CASSLIGGAWETQYF. The variable domain in full, completed from reference TRBV7-3 and TRBJ2-5, reads GAGVSQTPSNKVTEKGKYVELRCDPISGHTALYWYRQSLGQGPEFLIYFQGTGAADDSGLPNDRFFAVRPEGSVSTLKIQRTERGDSAVYLCASSLIGGAWETQYFGPGTRLLVL.

The table lists this clone with a few counts. The chain joins TRBV6-6 to TRBJ1-5, with D unresolved. The CDR3 spans 13 residues. Per germline, CDR1 MNHNY and CDR2 SVGAGI (reference sequence). V was cut by 5 bases and J by 0 bases, with 5 bases left in between. The CDR3 DNA reads TGTGCCAGCAGTGTTTATAGCAATCAGCCCCAGCATTTT. Residues: CASSVYSNQPQHF.

On this clone itself: The identical CDR3 is also encoded by other nucleotide sequences in the sample. The rearrangement uses TRBV10-3 and TRBJ1-2; 8 positions agree with TRBD1. This CDR3 region has 13 residues. Germline trimming cut 5 bases from V and 7 bases from J; bases unmatched to any gene: 6. Germline values: CDR1 ENHRY, CDR2 SYGVKD. CDR3 DNA: TGTGCCATCAGTCTAGGACAGGGTGGTGGCTACACCTTC. This encodes CAISLGQGGGYTF.

The chain joins TRBV5-1 to TRBJ2-3; weak D call: TRBD1 (5 bases). V was cut by 2 bases and J by 2 bases, with 24 bases left in between. Germline CDR1 reads SGHRS; CDR2 reads YFSETQ. The CDR3 loop spans 19 amino acids. CDR3 nucleotide sequence: TGCGCCAGCAGCTTTCAACCCCCGACGGACACTTTAAACACAGATACGCAGTATTTT. It codes for CASSFQPPTDTLNTDTQYF.

V and J are TRBV9 and TRBJ2-5; D possibly corresponds to TRBD1 (6 bases). Germline lookup yields CDR1 SGDLS and CDR2 YYNGEE. V was clipped by 3 bases and J by 4 bases, with 13 bases between them. The CDR3 has 14 amino acids. CDR3 protein: CASSGTGIAETQYF. The CDR3, as DNA: TGTGCCAGCAGCGGTACAGGGATAGCAGAGACCCAGTACTTC.

This clone has a handful of counts. The chain employs TRBV29-1 and TRBJ1-1, with D unresolved. Between the trimmed V and J ends, which lost 5 bases and 6 bases, there was a span of 10 bases. This CDR3 has 11 amino acids. Germline CDR1 and CDR2: SQVTM and ANQGSEA. This CDR3 is CSVQDGAEAFF. CDR3 DNA: TGCAGCGTTCAGGACGGGGCTGAAGCTTTCTTT.

The J gene is TRBJ1-1, the V gene TRBV28; TRBD1 might be the D (5 bases). The CDR3 totals 15 residues. Trimming took off 2 bases at V and 1 base at J, with 11 bases between the two ends. Per germline, CDR1 MDHEN and CDR2 SYDVKM. CDR3 in DNA: TGTGCCAGCAGTTTAGAGCCAGGGCAGAACACTGAAGCTTTCTTT. Translated, it gives CASSLEPGQNTEAFF.

V is TRBV11-1 and J is TRBJ1-1; no clear D. This CDR3 has 15 amino acids. The germline V and J ends were trimmed by 7 bases and 2 bases, with 17 bases remaining between them. Per germline, CDR1 SGHAT and CDR2 FQDESV (reference sequence). The CDR3 DNA sequence: TGTGCCAGCAAATTGGAGAGCTCTTTAAACACTGAAGCTTTCTTT. Translating gives CASKLESSLNTEAFF.

This sequence joins TRBV5-1 and TRBJ2-5, with unresolved D. The germline CDR1 and CDR2 sequences are SGHRS and YFSETQ. The CDR3 has 13 residues. V was clipped by 0 bases and J by 2 bases, with 5 bases between them. For the CDR3, the DNA is TGCGCCAGCAGCTTGGGTCCTCAAGAGACCCAGTACTTC. Translated, it gives CASSLGPQETQYF.

CDR3 sequence (DNA): TGTGCCAGCAGGATGACAGGGGGGAGCACAGATACGCAGTATTTT. Encoded protein: CASRMTGGSTDTQYF. The J gene is TRBJ2-3, the V gene TRBV6-4, with 9 bases aligning to TRBD1. V lost 6 bases and J lost 0; bases outside the gene matches: 4. The CDR3 is made up of 15 amino acids. Germline V CDR1 and CDR2: MRHNA, SNTAGT.

The chain has TRBV27 and TRBJ2-3; TRBD1 matches 7 bases. V dropped 6 bases and J dropped 0; count of bases not matched to a gene: 6. This CDR3 has 15 residues. CDR1 and CDR2 (germline): MNHEY, SMNVEV (reference sequence). The CDR3 loop reads CASSDRVRSTDTQYF. CDR3 coding DNA: TGTGCCAGCAGCGACAGGGTGAGAAGCACAGATACGCAGTATTTT.

This clone turned up a few times. This chain joins TRBV6-5 and TRBJ1-6; D might be TRBD1 (6 bases). The V end was cut by 2 bases, the J end by 9 bases, with 14 bases between. Per the germline V gene, CDR1 is MNHEY and CDR2 is SVGAGI. CDR3 size: 15 residues. This CDR3 reads CASSYGGAQGSPLHF. The CDR3 coding sequence is TGTGCCAGCAGTTACGGGGGGGCTCAAGGTTCACCCCTCCACTTT.

V is TRBV7-2 and J is TRBJ2-7; perhaps TRBD2 as D (6 bases). Trimming removed 2 bases from V and 0 bases from J, with 17 bases in between. There are 17 residues in the CDR3. Germline V CDR1 and CDR2: SGHTA, FQGNSA. The DNA for the CDR3 is TGTGCCAGCAGCTTATTCTTTAGGGCTAGCGACTCCTACGAGCAGTACTTC. It yields the protein CASSLFFRASDSYEQYF.

The gene calls are TRBV7-9 and TRBJ1-3, with a tentative D call TRBD1 (6 bases). Trimming stripped 4 bases from V and 0 bases from J, with 10 bases between. Germline V gene sequence: CDR1 SEHNR, CDR2 FQNEAQ (reference sequence). CDR3 length equals 15 residues. The CDR3 DNA is TGTGCCAGCAGCTGGACAGCCCTCTCTGGAAACACCATATATTTT. Translating gives CASSWTALSGNTIYF.

This sequence joins TRBV7-2 and TRBJ2-2; D is unresolved. This CDR3 comprises 14 residues. Trimming removed 1 base at V and 2 bases at J, with 5 bases between. Per the germline V gene, CDR1 is SGHTA and CDR2 is FQGNSA. Here the CDR3 reads CASSLVVNTGELFF. The CDR3 nucleotides are TGTGCCAGCAGCTTAGTAGTAAACACCGGGGAGCTGTTTTTT.

The J gene is TRBJ1-3, the V gene TRBV7-9, with 8 bases identical to TRBD1. V lost 5 bases and J lost 3; bases outside the gene matches: 6. CDR1 and CDR2 from the germline V gene are SEHNR and FQNEAQ (reference sequence). This CDR3 spans 15 amino acids. In DNA form, the CDR3 reads TGTGCCAGCAGCGGACAGGGATCTATTGGAAACACCATATATTTT. Encoded protein: CASSGQGSIGNTIYF. The full variable domain, in which reference TRBV7-9 and TRBJ1-3 provide the parts outside the CDR3, is DTGVSQNPRHKITKRGQNVTFRCDPISEHNRLYWYRQTLGQGPEFLTYFQNEAQLEKSRLLSDRFSAERPKGSFSTLEIQRTEQGDSAMYLCASSGQGSIGNTIYFGEGSWLTVV.

The rearrangement uses TRBV6-5 and TRBJ1-1; 10 nucleotides match TRBD1. From germline, CDR1 is MNHEY and CDR2 SVGAGI. This CDR3 comprises 13 residues. J was trimmed by 4 bases and V by 6 bases; bases with no gene match: 2. CDR3 residues: CASRWTGGTEAFF. DNA of the CDR3: TGTGCCAGCAGGTGGACAGGGGGCACTGAAGCTTTCTTT.